A selection of T cell receptor beta chains follows, all from one sample in a study of CD8 T cells in Susac syndrome. TCRdb passed the immunoSEQ multiplex PCR reads through MiXCR, listing each CDR3 protein once. The sample carries under 250,000 distinct CDR3 sequences, 93% recorded once. Source material: CD4+ T cells from PBMCs. All receptors come from a human donor with multiple sclerosis. Both conserved end residues are part of each CDR3. The order of the fields is D gene, clone size, V gene, J gene, CDR3 DNA, CDR3 protein. D genes are given only for firm matches. Clone size is given for some rows only: seen once, a few or many times, or a class if the clone is expanded.

D: -
size: -
V: TRBV20-1
J: TRBJ1-1
DNA: TGCAGTGCTAGAGATGGATGGGGAAGTTTTGCGAACACTGAAGCTTTCTTT
CDR3: CSARDGWGSFANTEAFF

D: TRBD2
size: once
V: TRBV11-3
J: TRBJ2-7
DNA: TGTGCCAGCAGCGGACGACTAGCGGGGGCCCGGGGAAGGGAGCAGTACTTC
CDR3: CASSGRLAGARGREQYF

D: -
size: -
V: TRBV6-1
J: TRBJ1-1
DNA: TGTGCCAGCAGATCTGCTCTCGGGGGGACCACTGAAGCTTTCTTT
CDR3: CASRSALGGTTEAFF

D: -
size: -
V: TRBV11-2
J: TRBJ2-3
DNA: TGTGCCAGCAGCTTATCGACCCAGGGTAGGGATACGCAGTATTTT
CDR3: CASSLSTQGRDTQYF

D: -
size: -
V: TRBV9
J: TRBJ1-3
DNA: TGTGCCAGCAGCGTAACCCCTCGGGTGGGAAACACCATATATTTT
CDR3: CASSVTPRVGNTIYF

D: -
size: few
V: TRBV5-1
J: TRBJ2-4
DNA: TGCGCCAGCAGCTTGTTGGGCATTGGCAAAAACATTCAGTACTTC
CDR3: CASSLLGIGKNIQYF

D: TRBD1
size: -
V: TRBV4-2
J: TRBJ1-2
DNA: TGTGCCAGCAGCCAAGGGGGACAGGTTCTCTTCTATGGCTACACCTTC
CDR3: CASSQGGQVLFYGYTF

D: -
size: once
V: TRBV6-5
J: TRBJ1-1
DNA: TGTGCCAGCAGTTCCACCAACTGGGTCCCTGAAGCTTTCTTT
CDR3: CASSSTNWVPEAFF

D: TRBD1
size: -
V: TRBV7-9
J: TRBJ1-1
DNA: TGTGCCAGCAGCTACCTTGGAGGACAGGGGAGGAGAACTGAAGCTTTCTTT
CDR3: CASSYLGGQGRRTEAFF

D: TRBD1
size: -
V: TRBV9
J: TRBJ2-1
DNA: TGTGCCAGCAGCGGAGGGACAGGTATGCTCTACAATGAGCAGTTCTTC
CDR3: CASSGGTGMLYNEQFF

D: -
size: -
V: TRBV12-3/TRBV12-4
J: TRBJ1-4
DNA: TGTGCCAGCAGTTTAGCGCTTCGGGCAGGGCCGGGTGAAAAACTGTTTTTT
CDR3: CASSLALRAGPGEKLFF

D: -
size: -
V: TRBV7-2
J: TRBJ2-1
DNA: TGTGCCAGCAGCTTATCCCTCAGGGGCAATGAGCAGTTCTTC
CDR3: CASSLSLRGNEQFF

D: TRBD1
size: -
V: TRBV6-4
J: TRBJ1-2
DNA: TGTGCCAGCCGGCCACCGGGACAGGGTTTCTGTGGCTACACCTTC
CDR3: CASRPPGQGFCGYTF

D: -
size: -
V: TRBV19
J: TRBJ1-5
DNA: TGTGCCAGTAAAATTCCCGGGAGCAATCAGCCCCAGCATTTT
CDR3: CASKIPGSNQPQHF

D: -
size: -
V: TRBV5-1
J: TRBJ1-1
DNA: TGCGCCAGCAGCAAGGACCTGAACACTGAAGCTTTCTTT
CDR3: CASSKDLNTEAFF

D: TRBD1
size: -
V: TRBV27
J: TRBJ2-5
DNA: TGTGCCAGCAGTATCGACAGGGTTCCAACCCAAGAGACCCAGTACTTC
CDR3: CASSIDRVPTQETQYF

D: TRBD2
size: -
V: TRBV9
J: TRBJ2-7
DNA: TGTGCCAGCAGCGCCGCCGGGACTAGCAACGAGCAGTACTTC
CDR3: CASSAAGTSNEQYF

D: TRBD1
size: once
V: TRBV9
J: TRBJ1-1
DNA: TGTGCCAGCAGCGCCGGACAGGGGCTAAACACTGAAGCTTTCTTT
CDR3: CASSAGQGLNTEAFF

D: TRBD2
size: -
V: TRBV29-1
J: TRBJ2-5
DNA: TGCAGCGTTGAAGACAGCGGGGGGGCAGAGACCCAGTACTTC
CDR3: CSVEDSGGAETQYF

D: -
size: once
V: TRBV9
J: TRBJ1-1
DNA: TGTGCCAGCAGCCCTTCAACCGGGGCAGCATTTGAAGCTTTCTTT
CDR3: CASSPSTGAAFEAFF

D: TRBD1
size: -
V: TRBV20-1
J: TRBJ1-1
DNA: TGCAGTGCGGAGGACAGGGGGCGCGGGGGCACTGAAGCTTTCTTT
CDR3: CSAEDRGRGGTEAFF

D: -
size: -
V: TRBV24-1
J: TRBJ1-2
DNA: TGTGCCACCAGCAGGGCGGCCAACTATGGCTACACCTTC
CDR3: CATSRAANYGYTF

D: -
size: -
V: TRBV12-3/TRBV12-4
J: TRBJ2-7
DNA: TGTGCCAGCAGTCTCAGGCTCGCGTGGGAGCAGTACTTC
CDR3: CASSLRLAWEQYF

D: TRBD2
size: -
V: TRBV4-1
J: TRBJ2-2
DNA: TGCGCCAGCAGCCAAGTCGGGACTAGCGGCTTCGAGGAGCTGTTTTTT
CDR3: CASSQVGTSGFEELFF